This passage covers 27 T cell receptor beta chains from one sample sequenced in a study of shared clonotypes between healthy human individuals. Generated by immunoSEQ multiplex PCR, the TCRdb table keeps only in-frame clones and is missing some. The sample includes around 530,000 clones, about 80% of them seen just once. The sequenced sample was PBMCs. Receptors originate from a woman between 40 and 55 years old in good health. Some clones in this sample may be carry-over from other donors' samples.

The table lists this clone with a count of one. The chain recombines TRBV11-2 with TRBJ2-1, with 11 bases identical to TRBD2. Trimming at V came to 3 bases and at J to 9 bases, leaving 7 bases not matched to a gene. The germline V gene encodes CDR1 SGHAT and CDR2 FQNNGV. This CDR3 contains 15 residues. Here the CDR3 DNA reads TGTGCCAGCAGCTTTAGCGGGAGGGCCCTCGGTGAGCAGTTCTTC. Residues: CASSFSGRALGEQFF.

As to this clone: The sample contains more than one DNA sequence encoding this CDR3. The chain uses TRBV20-1 and TRBJ1-1; D is unclear. Germline values: CDR1 DFQATT, CDR2 SNEGSKA (reference sequence). The CDR3 runs to 10 residues. The CDR3 protein is CSVGNTEAFF. As DNA, the CDR3 is TGCAGCGTGGGGAACACTGAAGCTTTCTTT.

This sequence joins TRBV7-6 and TRBJ2-7; perhaps TRBD1 as D (5 bases). The CDR3 is made up of 14 amino acids. Germline CDR1 reads SGHVS; CDR2 reads FNYEAQ. With 1 base removed from V and 6 bases from J, the gap between germline ends came to 13 bases. Here the CDR3 reads CASSLGQRGGEQYF. The CDR3 region has the DNA TGTGCCAGCAGCTTAGGACAGCGAGGCGGCGAGCAGTACTTC. Drawing the rest from reference TRBV7-6 and TRBJ2-7, the complete variable domain is GAGVSQSPRYKVTKRGQDVALRCDPISGHVSLYWYRQALGQGPEFLTYFNYEAQQDKSGLPNDRFSAERPEGSISTLTIQRTEQRDSAMYRCASSLGQRGGEQYFGPGTRLTVT.

This chain links TRBV6-5 with TRBJ1-1, with 10 bases fitting TRBD1. This CDR3 has 15 amino acids. Trimming cost V 5 bases and J 5 bases; bases outside gene matches: 8. Germline V gives CDR1 MNHEY, CDR2 SVGAGI. The CDR3 nucleotides are TGTGCCAGCAGTCCTACGACAGGGGGCTATACTGAAGCTTTCTTT. Translation: CASSPTTGGYTEAFF.

The genes are TRBV30 and TRBJ2-2; perhaps TRBD1 as D (6 bases). V shed 4 bases and J shed 2 bases, with 17 bases lying between them. Germline CDR1 reads GTSNPN; CDR2 reads SVGIG (reference sequence). The CDR3 contains 16 residues. CDR3 nucleotide sequence: TGTGCCTGGATTCCCCTGGACAGCGGAAACACCGGGGAGCTGTTTTTT. Its protein is CAWIPLDSGNTGELFF.

The rearrangement uses TRBV20-1 and TRBJ1-4; no clear D. CDR3 length equals 11 residues. Per the germline V gene, CDR1 is DFQATT and CDR2 is SNEGSKA (reference sequence). Trimming left V 3 bases short and J 5 bases short, with 4 bases between. In DNA, the CDR3 is TGCAGTGCTAGGAAGAATGAAAAACTGTTTTTT. Its translation is CSARKNEKLFF.

Only a few counts were recorded for this clone. V gene TRBV6-4 combines with J gene TRBJ1-1; D might be TRBD1 (5 bases). The CDR3 sequence is 13 residues long. V lost 4 bases and J 4 bases, leaving 10 bases between the germline ends. The germline V gene has CDR1 MRHNA and CDR2 SNTAGT. CDR3 DNA sequence: TGTGCCAGCAGTGGGGACGGGGGCACTGAAGCTTTCTTT. This sequence encodes CASSGDGGTEAFF.

This clone was detected only once. The V gene is TRBV7-9, the J gene TRBJ1-2; 10 bases match TRBD1. Germline CDR1 and CDR2: SEHNR and FQNEAQ (reference sequence). The CDR3 length is 15 residues. V shed 4 bases, J shed 6 bases, and the junction held 8 bases outside the gene matches. The CDR3 region is CASSSAAGTGDGYTF. The CDR3 coding sequence is TGTGCCAGCAGCTCAGCAGCCGGGACAGGGGATGGCTACACCTTC.

In the case of this clone: A single base separates this from a much larger clone, so it may be a read error. The rearrangement joins TRBV7-7 to TRBJ2-7; D not resolved. The CDR3 runs 13 residues. Trimming removed 2 bases from V and 6 bases from J, with 11 bases in between. Germline CDR1 and CDR2: SSHAT and FNYEAQ (reference sequence). The CDR3, as DNA: TGTGCCAGCAGCTTACGCCAGGATGGCGAGCAGTACTTC. The encoded protein is CASSLRQDGEQYF.

The V and J genes are TRBV19 and TRBJ1-1; 10 nucleotides agree with TRBD1. Per germline, CDR1 LNHDA and CDR2 SQIVND (reference sequence). This CDR3 spans 14 amino acids. V lost 8 bases to trimming and J lost 3 bases; unmatched junction nucleotides: 6. The CDR3 protein is CASWDRGQYTEAFF. Written as DNA, the CDR3 is TGTGCCAGTTGGGACAGGGGCCAATACACTGAAGCTTTCTTT. The full variable domain, in which reference TRBV19 and TRBJ1-1 provide the parts outside the CDR3, is DGGITQSPKYLFRKEGQNVTLSCEQNLNHDAMYWYRQDPGQGLRLIYYSQIVNDFQKGDIAEGYSVSREKKESFPLTVTSAQKNPTAFYLCASWDRGQYTEAFFGQGTRLTVV.

The DNA of the CDR3 is TGCAGCGGACGGCGGGGGTGGAATGAGCAGTTCTTC. Translation: CSGRRGWNEQFF. The rearrangement joins TRBV29-1 to TRBJ2-1; 7 positions match TRBD2. The ends lost 7 bases at V and 7 bases at J; junction bases unmatched: 7. The germline V gene encodes CDR1 SQVTM and CDR2 ANQGSEA. The CDR3 consists of 12 residues.

The chain recombines TRBV2 with TRBJ2-7, with a weak D call TRBD2 (5 bases). CDR1 and CDR2 from the germline V gene are SNHLY and FYNNEI. V was trimmed by 6 bases and J by 0 bases, leaving 12 bases between them. This CDR3 has 14 amino acids. The DNA for the CDR3 is TGTGCCAGCAGACGGGAACTGAGCTCCTACGAGCAGTACTTC. Its protein product is CASRRELSSYEQYF.

The chain has TRBV5-1 and TRBJ1-2; no clear D gene. CDR1 SGHRS and CDR2 YFSETQ come from the germline V gene. V was pared by 5 bases and J by 0 bases, with 11 bases between. The CDR3 loop spans 14 amino acids. The CDR3: CASREDGTNYGYTF. Here the CDR3 DNA reads TGCGCCAGCAGGGAGGACGGGACTAACTATGGCTACACCTTC.

This clone was picked up a small number of times. J is TRBJ1-1 and V is TRBV28; D is unresolved. V was shortened by 3 bases and J by 4 bases, with 15 bases between the two germline ends. The CDR3 runs 15 residues. CDR1 is MDHEN, CDR2 SYDVKM, per germline. CDR3 residues: CASSFLLGAGTEAFF. As DNA, the CDR3 is TGTGCCAGCAGTTTCTTATTGGGTGCTGGCACTGAAGCTTTCTTT.

The J gene is TRBJ2-1, the V gene TRBV15; 13 positions agree with TRBD2. The V and J ends lost 0 bases and 8 bases, in that order; junction bases with no gene match: 7. The germline CDR1 and CDR2 sequences are LNHNV and YYDKDF (reference sequence). The CDR3 runs 17 residues. CDR3 protein: CATSRDRTSGSRDEQFF. CDR3 sequence (DNA): TGTGCCACCAGCAGAGATCGGACTAGCGGGAGTCGGGATGAGCAGTTCTTC. Filled out from reference TRBV15 and TRBJ2-1, the complete variable domain reads DAMVIQNPRYQVTQFGKPVTLSCSQTLNHNVMYWYQQKSSQAPKLLFHYYDKDFNNEADTPDNFQSRRPNTSFCFLDIRSPGLGDTAMYLCATSRDRTSGSRDEQFFGPGTRLTVL.

A word on this clone: Since a far larger clone is one base different, this is likely a read error. The same CDR3 arises from other DNA sequences in this sample as well. The rearrangement uses TRBV11-2 and TRBJ1-5; D is ambiguous. V was trimmed by 1 base and J by 4 bases, leaving 5 bases between them. There are 13 residues in the CDR3. CDR1 is SGHAT, CDR2 FQNNGV, per germline. CDR3 sequence: CASSLGPNQPQHF. CDR3 bases: TGTGCCAGCAGCTTAGGGCCAAATCAGCCCCAGCATTTT. The full variable domain, its missing parts supplied by reference TRBV11-2 and TRBJ1-5, is EAGVAQSPRYKIIEKRQSVAFWCNPISGHATLYWYQQILGQGPKLLIQFQNNGVVDDSQLPKDRFSAERLKGVDSTLKIQPAKLEDSAVYLCASSLGPNQPQHFGDGTRLSIL.

This chain connects TRBV7-2 to TRBJ2-3; D unresolved. The CDR3 totals 13 residues. V shed 2 bases and J shed 6 bases, with 9 bases lying between them. CDR1 and CDR2 (germline): SGHTA, FQGNSA. DNA of the CDR3: TGTGCCAGCAGCTTAAGGCCCCGGGATACGCAGTATTTT. Protein product: CASSLRPRDTQYF.

The chain has TRBV10-2 and TRBJ2-7, with D possibly TRBD2 on 6 matching bases. The V and J ends lost 6 bases and 6 bases respectively, with 15 bases between them. Germline loops: CDR1 WSHSY, CDR2 SAAADI. This CDR3 comprises 13 residues. The chain's CDR3 is CASREPASVEQYF. As DNA, the CDR3 is TGCGCCAGCAGGGAACCCGCTAGCGTCGAGCAGTACTTC.

The J gene is TRBJ1-1, the V gene TRBV10-1, with 7 bases that match TRBD1. Germline CDR1 WNHNN, CDR2 SYGVQD (reference sequence). The CDR3 runs 15 residues. Trimming took 0 bases from V and 1 from J; bases not matched to a gene: 2. The CDR3 loop is CASSESDRENTEAFF. In DNA, the CDR3 is TGCGCCAGCAGTGAGTCCGACAGGGAGAACACTGAAGCTTTCTTT.

J is TRBJ2-7 and V is TRBV2; D is perhaps TRBD1 (5 bases). Germline V gene lookup returns CDR1 SNHLY and CDR2 FYNNEI. This CDR3 is 14 amino acids long. The V end was cut by 6 bases, the J end by 0 bases, with 12 bases between. The CDR3 nucleotides are TGTGCCAGCAGGGCAGGGCGCAGCTCCTACGAGCAGTACTTC. This gives the protein CASRAGRSSYEQYF.

This clone was detected once. This chain connects TRBV5-4 to TRBJ2-7; 9 bases align to TRBD2. This CDR3 contains 15 residues. CDR1 and CDR2 (germline): SGHNT, YYREEE (reference sequence). The V segment lost 4 bases and the J segment 6 bases; nucleotides outside the gene matches: 11. The CDR3 spells CASSPPLAGSGEQYF. DNA of the CDR3: TGTGCCAGCAGCCCGCCCCTAGCGGGAAGCGGCGAGCAGTACTTC. Full variable domain (outside the CDR3, taken from reference TRBV5-4 and TRBJ2-7): ETGVTQSPTHLIKTRGQQVTLRCSSQSGHNTVSWYQQALGQGPQFIFQYYREEENGRGNFPPRFSGLQFPNYSSELNVNALELDDSALYLCASSPPLAGSGEQYFGPGTRLTVT.

The chain recombines TRBV28 with TRBJ2-7; no clear D. There are 14 residues in the CDR3. Per germline, CDR1 MDHEN and CDR2 SYDVKM. Deletions cut 7 bases from V and 0 bases from J, with 13 bases between. CDR3 loop: CASMNGFSSYEQYF. DNA for the CDR3: TGTGCCAGCATGAACGGGTTCAGCTCCTACGAGCAGTACTTC.

The chain joins TRBV5-1 to TRBJ1-3; no reliable D call. Germline V gives CDR1 SGHRS, CDR2 YFSETQ. Trimming stripped 2 bases from V and 4 bases from J, with 10 bases between. This CDR3 is built from 14 residues. CDR3 protein: CASSFSGWGNTIYF. The CDR3 DNA reads as TGCGCCAGCAGCTTTTCCGGCTGGGGAAACACCATATATTTT.

The rearrangement links TRBV6-1 to TRBJ2-2, with unresolved D. CDR1 and CDR2 from the germline V gene are MNHNS and SASEGT. V dropped 2 bases and J dropped 0 bases, with 7 bases sitting between them. There are 15 residues in the CDR3. The DNA of the CDR3 is TGTGCCAGCAGTGAACTCCCGGCGAACACCGGGGAGCTGTTTTTT. Translating it yields CASSELPANTGELFF.

The rearrangement links TRBV9 to TRBJ2-3; D perhaps matches TRBD2 (5 bases). V was pared by 10 bases and J by 2 bases, with 11 bases between. Germline lookup yields CDR1 SGDLS and CDR2 YYNGEE. This CDR3 is 12 amino acids long. CDR3 sequence: CAGGSVTDTQYF. In nucleotides, the CDR3 is TGTGCCGGTGGGAGTGTCACAGATACGCAGTATTTT. Filled out from reference TRBV9 and TRBJ2-3, the complete variable domain reads DSGVTQTPKHLITATGQRVTLRCSPRSGDLSVYWYQQSLDQGLQFLIQYYNGEERAKGNILERFSAQQFPDLHSELNLSSLELGDSALYFCAGGSVTDTQYFGPGTRLTVL.

This chain connects TRBV2 to TRBJ2-5; D is perhaps TRBD2 (7 bases). The CDR3 contains 14 residues. The germline V gene encodes CDR1 SNHLY and CDR2 FYNNEI. V was cut by 6 bases and J by 5 bases, with 16 bases left in between. This CDR3 is CASREGGGIETQYF. The CDR3 nucleotides are TGTGCCAGCAGGGAGGGAGGGGGAATCGAGACCCAGTACTTC.

The rearrangement uses TRBV28 and TRBJ2-4, with 16 bases identical to TRBD2. The V gene's germline CDR1 is MDHEN and CDR2 SYDVKM. V was pared by 2 bases and J by 2 bases, with 9 bases of the junction left unmatched. The CDR3 totals 20 residues. CDR3 in DNA: TGTGCCAGCAGTTTAGGCACCCCGGGACTAGCGGGAGGGACCAAAAACATTCAGTACTTC. This sequence encodes CASSLGTPGLAGGTKNIQYF.